This TCR beta chain emerged from a study of OX40 agonist ivuxolimab in advanced cancers. Study-level information: Patients were given ivuxolimab, an antibody that agonizes OX40 (CD134). Notes on the study in general: Averaged across samples, CD8+ T cells carried more expanded clones than CD4+ did. It was also the case that some nonresponders had low normalized T-cell clonal expansion.

The CDR3 totals 16 residues. V lost 2 bases and J 0 bases, leaving 11 bases between the germline ends. The germline CDR1 and CDR2 sequences are KGHSH and LQKENI. Systemic immunosuppression or a history of autoimmune disease excluded patients. Concerning this clone itself: What it binds is not known.

Only in-frame clones appear in the TCRdb table, and some are missing; sequencing was by immunoSEQ multiplex PCR. The sample holds 75,000 to 90,000 clones, roughly 92% seen once. This TCR was sampled from an adult with an advanced solid tumor such as melanoma, head and neck, liver or kidney cancer. Sample: CD4+ or CD8+ T cells sorted from blood, taken in a trial of the OX40 agonist ivuxolimab. The V and J genes are TRBV18 and TRBJ1-3; unclear D gene. In DNA form, the CDR3 reads TGTGCCAGCTCACCATCCCCGGTGAGCTCTGGAAACACCATATATTTT. Protein sequence: CASSPSPVSSGNTIYF.